Sequencing of this TCR beta chain was carried out in a study of T cell changes during pregnancy in multiple sclerosis (dated by TCRdb to 2018 to 2020). Context from the whole study: Changes in the T cell repertoire over the course of pregnancy were examined in this study in women with multiple sclerosis.

V lost 2 bases and J lost 8 bases; the stretch between them is 9 bases long. The CDR3 runs 12 amino acids, cysteine and phenylalanine included. Just CDR3 DNA is preserved here, 36 bases in frame from base 1. For CDR1 and CDR2, the germline V gene (reference sequence) lists SEHNR and FQNEAQ. As for this clone: What this receptor recognizes is not known. No base quality information exists; no much larger clone differs at one position.

Library creation used the immunoSEQ multiplex PCR assay. TCRdb re-hosts the immuneACCESS table, in-frame sequences only. Its copies lack some clones; in the studies checked, an unresolved V gene accounts for under half of them, and the cause for the rest is not known. Present in this sample are roughly 46,000 clones, over 85% of which were seen just once. Around 3.9% of the sample is in the top ten clones. The chain is assembled from TRBV7-9 and TRBJ1-2, with the D gene uncertain. This TCR derives from a female donor with multiple sclerosis, enrolled in a pregnancy study. Sequences were derived from CD8+ T cells from peripheral blood mononuclear cells, sampled after pregnancy. CDR3 loop: CASSLNREGYTF. The bases are TGTGCCAGCAGCTTAAACCGGGAGGGCTACACCTTC. Outside the CDR3, residues come from the reference TRBV7-9 and TRBJ1-2 proteins, so the full variable domain is: DTGVSQNPRHKITKRGQNVTFRCDPISEHNRLYWYRQTLGQGPEFLTYFQNEAQLEKSRLLSDRFSAERPKGSFSTLEIQRTEQGDSAMYLCASSLNREGYTFGSGTRLTVV.